Described below is a single T cell receptor (beta chain) sequence and its context. The target antigen is unknown. The entry originates in a study of shared clonotypes between healthy human individuals. Study-level points and caveats: The donor pool, a small one, limited the genetic and exposure-history diversity represented. Non-shared clonotypes displayed generation probabilities falling below those of clonotypes present in all four donors.

This CDR3 has 13 amino acids. Unmatched junction bases numbered 3, after V lost 7 bases and J lost 5 bases. Germline lookup yields CDR1 MNHNY and CDR2 SVGAGI (reference sequence). In the authors' workflow: ImmunoSEQ yielded junction-only sequences lacking quality scores, so filtering differed. The table came from immunoSEQ multiplex PCR; TCRdb's copy has only in-frame clones and leaves some out. V and J calls and clone size are given by that table; D and trimming were obtained from the DNA. The table has roughly 1,100,000 clones, more than 60% seen once. Sequenced input: memory CD4+ T cells sorted from blood. The subset denotes: CD45RA-negative fraction. This clonotype originated in a young man in good health. The chain combines TRBV6-6 with TRBJ1-5; the match to TRBD1 covers 9 bases. Here the CDR3 DNA reads TGTGCCAGCAAGGGACAGGGATATCAGCCCCAGCATTTT. Amino acids: CASKGQGYQPQHF.